This TCR beta chain was observed in a study of T cells in Graves' hyperthyroidism and ophthalmopathy. The study's findings and limits: Ophthalmopathy cases were set apart from stable hyperthyroidism by a 13 V-J model.

This CDR3 comprises 15 residues. Germline V gives CDR1 MNHEY, CDR2 SVGAGI. V was clipped by 2 bases and J by 6 bases, with 13 bases between them. In its sample, this clonotype was seen many times. Its antigen remains unidentified. Authors of the study amplified TCR beta CDR3 regions from RNA transcripts. HTBI primers were the set used in a first-round RT-PCR of the TCR CDR3. In TCRdb, the multiplex PCR reads were re-called with MiXCR into one record per CDR3 protein. Of 500,000 to 650,000 distinct CDR3 sequences in the sample, about 46% were seen once. The chain is built from TRBV6-5 and TRBJ1-4; D unclear. Sequenced: peripheral blood or thyroid tissue (not recorded which). The source of this sequence is an adult woman with Graves' disease, either hyperthyroidism or ophthalmopathy (not recorded which). CDR3 loop: CASSYGGQAHEKLFF. CDR3 in DNA: TGTGCCAGCAGTTACGGAGGGCAAGCCCATGAAAAACTGTTTTTT.